The rows below give T cell receptor beta chains drawn from one sample of a study of identical twins. TCRdb independently ran MiXCR on the 5' RACE reads; one entry per CDR3 protein. The table shows approximately 350,000 distinct CDR3 sequences, with 10% to 15% occurring only once. In addition, the sample was reused for a study of yellow fever vaccine responses in identical twins.

The sequencing input was CD8+ T cells sorted from blood. The receptors were gathered from a woman in her late teens or twenties in good health. CDR3s include the opening cysteine and the closing phenylalanine or tryptophan. The D gene is left open where the match is weak. Size values are once, few and many counts, or a class for expanded clones, and some rows have none.

v_call: TRBV9; d_call: TRBD2; clone_size: few; j_call: TRBJ2-1; cdr3_aa: CASSASGRTGGNEQFF; cdr3_nt: TGTGCCAGCAGCGCCAGCGGGAGGACTGGGGGGAATGAGCAGTTCTTC
v_call: TRBV10-1; d_call: -; clone_size: few; j_call: TRBJ1-3; cdr3_aa: CASSESTGSGNTIYF; cdr3_nt: TGCGCCAGCAGTGAGTCGACCGGCTCTGGAAACACCATATATTTT
v_call: TRBV12-3/TRBV12-4; d_call: -; clone_size: many; j_call: TRBJ2-4; cdr3_aa: CASSFQFLVQYF; cdr3_nt: TGTGCCAGCAGTTTTCAGTTTCTCGTTCAGTACTTC
v_call: TRBV6-1; d_call: TRBD1; clone_size: many; j_call: TRBJ2-2; cdr3_aa: CASSTGQGHTGELFF; cdr3_nt: TGTGCCAGCAGTACCGGACAGGGTCACACCGGGGAGCTGTTTTTT
v_call: TRBV6-2/TRBV6-3; d_call: TRBD2; clone_size: -; j_call: TRBJ2-6; cdr3_aa: CASTDGGVDGANVLTF; cdr3_nt: TGTGCCAGCACCGACGGGGGGGTCGATGGGGCCAACGTCCTGACTTTC
v_call: TRBV11-2; d_call: -; clone_size: -; j_call: TRBJ1-2; cdr3_aa: CASSLIPNTAGYTF; cdr3_nt: TGTGCCAGCAGCTTAATCCCCAATACGGCTGGCTACACCTTC
v_call: TRBV19; d_call: TRBD1; clone_size: -; j_call: TRBJ2-2; cdr3_aa: CASTLRQGGELFF; cdr3_nt: TGTGCCAGTACCCTCCGACAGGGTGGGGAGCTGTTTTTT
v_call: TRBV7-6; d_call: -; clone_size: -; j_call: TRBJ2-1; cdr3_aa: CASSLAVGLAGPFQQFF; cdr3_nt: TGTGCCAGCAGCTTAGCAGTAGGACTGGCGGGCCCTTTCCAGCAGTTCTTC
v_call: TRBV19; d_call: -; clone_size: once; j_call: TRBJ2-2; cdr3_aa: CASSFVRANTGELFF; cdr3_nt: TGTGCCAGTAGTTTTGTCAGAGCGAACACCGGGGAGCTGTTTTTT
v_call: TRBV20-1; d_call: -; clone_size: many; j_call: TRBJ2-1; cdr3_aa: CSARPLAQYNEQFF; cdr3_nt: TGCAGTGCTAGGCCCCTAGCTCAATACAATGAGCAGTTCTTC
v_call: TRBV27; d_call: TRBD1; clone_size: few; j_call: TRBJ2-3; cdr3_aa: CASSLVSRQGGTDTQYF; cdr3_nt: TGTGCCAGCAGTTTAGTATCCCGACAGGGGGGCACAGATACGCAGTATTTT
v_call: TRBV4-1; d_call: TRBD2; clone_size: few; j_call: TRBJ2-2; cdr3_aa: CASSQVAGGLAGELFF; cdr3_nt: TGCGCCAGCAGCCAAGTAGCGGGGGGGCTTGCCGGGGAGCTGTTTTTT
v_call: TRBV18; d_call: -; clone_size: -; j_call: TRBJ2-7; cdr3_aa: CASSPLFGSSYEQYF; cdr3_nt: TGTGCCAGCTCACCATTATTCGGGAGCTCCTACGAGCAGTACTTC
v_call: TRBV4-2; d_call: -; clone_size: -; j_call: TRBJ2-7; cdr3_aa: CASSQVIAPTYEQYF; cdr3_nt: TGTGCCAGCAGCCAAGTAATAGCCCCGACCTACGAGCAGTACTTC
v_call: TRBV6-4; d_call: -; clone_size: many; j_call: TRBJ2-2; cdr3_aa: CASSDSGAGELFF; cdr3_nt: TGTGCCAGCAGTGACTCAGGGGCCGGGGAGCTGTTTTTT
v_call: TRBV7-9; d_call: -; clone_size: few; j_call: TRBJ2-2; cdr3_aa: CASSSQADNTGELFF; cdr3_nt: TGTGCCAGCAGCTCTCAAGCAGACAACACCGGGGAGCTGTTTTTT
v_call: TRBV12-3/TRBV12-4; d_call: -; clone_size: -; j_call: TRBJ2-7; cdr3_aa: CASSPFFGDPTYEQYF; cdr3_nt: TGTGCCAGCAGTCCCTTTTTTGGGGACCCGACCTACGAGCAGTACTTC
v_call: TRBV12-3/TRBV12-4; d_call: -; clone_size: -; j_call: TRBJ1-2; cdr3_aa: CASSPVRDLYGYTF; cdr3_nt: TGTGCCAGCAGCCCCGTTCGGGATCTCTATGGCTACACCTTC
v_call: TRBV7-9; d_call: -; clone_size: few; j_call: TRBJ2-3; cdr3_aa: CASSRPGLRNTQYF; cdr3_nt: TGTGCCAGCAGCAGACCGGGTCTCAGGAATACGCAGTATTTT
v_call: TRBV24-1; d_call: TRBD1; clone_size: few; j_call: TRBJ1-1; cdr3_aa: CATSDSTGRNTEAFF; cdr3_nt: TGTGCCACCAGTGATTCGACAGGGCGGAACACTGAAGCTTTCTTT
v_call: TRBV4-1; d_call: -; clone_size: few; j_call: TRBJ2-7; cdr3_aa: CASSRVDGAELSYEQYF; cdr3_nt: TGCGCCAGCAGCCGCGTCGATGGGGCAGAACTCTCCTACGAGCAGTACTTC
v_call: TRBV4-1; d_call: -; clone_size: few; j_call: TRBJ2-7; cdr3_aa: CASSQFGPEGYEQYF; cdr3_nt: TGCGCCAGCAGCCAATTCGGTCCCGAAGGGTACGAGCAGTACTTC
v_call: TRBV12-3/TRBV12-4; d_call: TRBD1; clone_size: few; j_call: TRBJ1-5; cdr3_aa: CASSPRTGKLRNQPQHF; cdr3_nt: TGTGCCAGCAGTCCAAGGACAGGGAAGTTGAGGAATCAGCCCCAGCATTTT
v_call: TRBV6-1; d_call: TRBD1; clone_size: -; j_call: TRBJ1-5; cdr3_aa: CASSATGTGGKGQPLHF; cdr3_nt: TGTGCCAGCAGCGCGACCGGGACAGGGGGCAAGGGGCAGCCCCTGCATTTT
v_call: TRBV2; d_call: TRBD2; clone_size: -; j_call: TRBJ2-1; cdr3_aa: CASSLTTSGSFIEQFF; cdr3_nt: TGTGCCAGCAGTTTGACTACTAGCGGGAGTTTTATTGAGCAGTTCTTC
v_call: TRBV27; d_call: TRBD1; clone_size: -; j_call: TRBJ1-1; cdr3_aa: CASSFRQGGRWDNTEAFF; cdr3_nt: TGTGCCAGCAGTTTTCGACAGGGTGGCAGGTGGGATAACACTGAAGCTTTCTTT
v_call: TRBV2; d_call: TRBD2; clone_size: -; j_call: TRBJ2-2; cdr3_aa: CASNGRVWTGELFF; cdr3_nt: TGTGCCAGCAACGGGAGGGTCTGGACCGGGGAGCTGTTTTTT
v_call: TRBV7-9; d_call: -; clone_size: -; j_call: TRBJ1-2; cdr3_aa: CASSSPLRRELDGYTF; cdr3_nt: TGTGCCAGCAGCTCTCCACTTCGCAGGGAATTGGACGGCTACACCTTC
v_call: TRBV29-1; d_call: TRBD1; clone_size: -; j_call: TRBJ1-2; cdr3_aa: CSVERQGDGYTF; cdr3_nt: TGCAGCGTTGAGAGACAGGGAGATGGCTACACCTTC
v_call: TRBV5-5; d_call: -; clone_size: -; j_call: TRBJ2-3; cdr3_aa: CASRIGATDTQYF; cdr3_nt: TGTGCCAGCAGAATAGGAGCCACAGATACGCAGTATTTT
v_call: TRBV28; d_call: TRBD1; clone_size: -; j_call: TRBJ2-1; cdr3_aa: CASSQRTGGRNEQFF; cdr3_nt: TGTGCCAGCAGTCAACGGACAGGGGGCCGGAATGAGCAGTTCTTC
v_call: TRBV20-1; d_call: -; clone_size: few; j_call: TRBJ2-3; cdr3_aa: CSATSTDTQYF; cdr3_nt: TGCAGTGCTACTAGCACAGATACGCAGTATTTT
v_call: TRBV28; d_call: TRBD1; clone_size: -; j_call: TRBJ1-6; cdr3_aa: CASSLSGQGAPPLHF; cdr3_nt: TGTGCCAGCAGTTTATCAGGACAGGGGGCTCCACCCCTCCACTTT
v_call: TRBV5-6; d_call: -; clone_size: -; j_call: TRBJ2-7; cdr3_aa: CASSFSEDGTYEQYF; cdr3_nt: TGTGCCAGCAGCTTCTCCGAAGATGGGACCTACGAGCAGTACTTC
v_call: TRBV7-8; d_call: -; clone_size: many; j_call: TRBJ2-2; cdr3_aa: CASSRAVNTGELFF; cdr3_nt: TGTGCCAGCAGCCGCGCAGTGAACACCGGGGAGCTGTTTTTT
v_call: TRBV6-1; d_call: -; clone_size: -; j_call: TRBJ2-7; cdr3_aa: CASRPLGQGNYEQYF; cdr3_nt: TGTGCCAGCAGACCCCTCGGGCAGGGCAACTACGAGCAGTACTTC
v_call: TRBV28; d_call: -; clone_size: -; j_call: TRBJ2-3; cdr3_aa: CASRLTGYTDTQYF; cdr3_nt: TGTGCCAGCAGGCTAACAGGGTACACAGATACGCAGTATTTT
v_call: TRBV14; d_call: -; clone_size: few; j_call: TRBJ1-2; cdr3_aa: CASSQGSEQINYGYTF; cdr3_nt: TGTGCCAGCAGCCAAGGGAGCGAACAGATAAACTATGGCTACACCTTC
v_call: TRBV7-8; d_call: -; clone_size: few; j_call: TRBJ2-7; cdr3_aa: CASSLGRNSMDYEQYF; cdr3_nt: TGTGCCAGCAGCTTAGGTAGGAACTCGATGGACTACGAGCAGTACTTC
v_call: TRBV3-1; d_call: TRBD2; clone_size: -; j_call: TRBJ2-1; cdr3_aa: CASSQRLAGLYNEQFF; cdr3_nt: TGTGCCAGCAGCCAACGGCTAGCGGGGCTTTACAATGAGCAGTTCTTC
v_call: TRBV28; d_call: TRBD1; clone_size: many; j_call: TRBJ2-1; cdr3_aa: CASRVRTGYNEQFF; cdr3_nt: TGTGCCAGCAGGGTCAGGACAGGATACAATGAGCAGTTCTTC
v_call: TRBV24-1; d_call: TRBD1; clone_size: few; j_call: TRBJ2-1; cdr3_aa: CATSDLGTGDYNEQFF; cdr3_nt: TGTGCCACCAGTGATTTGGGGACAGGGGACTACAATGAGCAGTTCTTC
v_call: TRBV29-1; d_call: -; clone_size: many; j_call: TRBJ2-7; cdr3_aa: CSVAGGGSYEQYF; cdr3_nt: TGCAGCGTTGCAGGGGGGGGCTCCTACGAGCAGTACTTC
v_call: TRBV15; d_call: -; clone_size: -; j_call: TRBJ2-1; cdr3_aa: CATSRGVAGTYNEQFF; cdr3_nt: TGTGCCACCAGCAGAGGGGTTGCGGGAACCTACAATGAGCAGTTCTTC
v_call: TRBV2; d_call: -; clone_size: few; j_call: TRBJ2-3; cdr3_aa: CASSEGVTSTDTQYF; cdr3_nt: TGTGCCAGCAGTGAGGGGGTTACTAGCACAGATACGCAGTATTTT
v_call: TRBV12-3/TRBV12-4; d_call: TRBD1; clone_size: -; j_call: TRBJ1-1; cdr3_aa: CASSPRTGDTEAFF; cdr3_nt: TGTGCCAGCAGTCCGCGGACAGGGGACACTGAAGCTTTCTTT
v_call: TRBV10-1; d_call: -; clone_size: few; j_call: TRBJ2-2; cdr3_aa: CASSVQPGVTNTGELFF; cdr3_nt: TGCGCCAGCAGTGTCCAACCAGGAGTCACGAACACCGGGGAGCTGTTTTTT
v_call: TRBV6-1; d_call: TRBD2; clone_size: many; j_call: TRBJ2-4; cdr3_aa: CASSVAGGPADIQYF; cdr3_nt: TGTGCCAGCAGTGTCGCGGGAGGGCCCGCCGACATTCAGTACTTC
v_call: TRBV7-9; d_call: -; clone_size: many; j_call: TRBJ2-1; cdr3_aa: CASSLSETTNNEQFF; cdr3_nt: TGTGCCAGCAGCTTGTCCGAGACTACAAACAATGAGCAGTTCTTC
v_call: TRBV27; d_call: -; clone_size: -; j_call: TRBJ2-7; cdr3_aa: CASSLSQDTEQYF; cdr3_nt: TGTGCCAGCAGTTTATCTCAGGACACCGAGCAGTACTTC
v_call: TRBV7-2; d_call: -; clone_size: many; j_call: TRBJ1-1; cdr3_aa: CASSPSTEAFF; cdr3_nt: TGTGCCAGCAGCCCCAGCACTGAAGCTTTCTTT
v_call: TRBV10-2; d_call: -; clone_size: -; j_call: TRBJ2-1; cdr3_aa: CASSEKWGAPYNEQFF; cdr3_nt: TGCGCCAGCAGTGAAAAATGGGGGGCCCCCTACAATGAGCAGTTCTTC
v_call: TRBV19; d_call: -; clone_size: few; j_call: TRBJ2-7; cdr3_aa: CASSIGGTYYEQYF; cdr3_nt: TGTGCCAGTAGTATCGGTGGGACTTACTACGAGCAGTACTTC
v_call: TRBV10-2; d_call: -; clone_size: few; j_call: TRBJ2-2; cdr3_aa: CASSEEGGVYAGELFF; cdr3_nt: TGCGCCAGCAGTGAGGAGGGGGGAGTGTATGCCGGGGAGCTGTTTTTT
v_call: TRBV5-8; d_call: -; clone_size: -; j_call: TRBJ1-1; cdr3_aa: CASSLVISNTEAFF; cdr3_nt: TGTGCCAGCAGCTTGGTTATCTCGAACACTGAAGCTTTCTTT
v_call: TRBV5-1; d_call: -; clone_size: -; j_call: TRBJ2-3; cdr3_aa: CASSLSAGIGNTDTQYF; cdr3_nt: TGCGCCAGCAGCTTGTCGGCTGGCATCGGGAACACAGATACGCAGTATTTT